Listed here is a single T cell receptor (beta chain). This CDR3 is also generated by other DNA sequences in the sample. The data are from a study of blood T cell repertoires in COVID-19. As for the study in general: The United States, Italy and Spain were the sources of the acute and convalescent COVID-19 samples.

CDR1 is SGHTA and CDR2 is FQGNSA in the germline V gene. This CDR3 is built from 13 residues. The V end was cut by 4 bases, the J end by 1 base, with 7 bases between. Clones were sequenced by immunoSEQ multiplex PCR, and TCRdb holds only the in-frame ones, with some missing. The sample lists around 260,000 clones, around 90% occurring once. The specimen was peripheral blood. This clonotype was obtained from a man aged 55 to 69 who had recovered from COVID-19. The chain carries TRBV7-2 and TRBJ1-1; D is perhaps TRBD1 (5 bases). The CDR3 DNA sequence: TGTGCCAGCAGCTCCCAGGGGAACACTGAAGCTTTCTTT. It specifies CASSSQGNTEAFF.